These 32 T cell receptor beta chains share one sample of origin, sequenced in a study of T cell responses to AZD1222 COVID-19 vaccine. Measured with immunoSEQ multiplex PCR; TCRdb has only the in-frame clones, and not every one. The table includes approximately 100,000 clones, 90% to 95% detected once. The sample in question was peripheral blood, obtained on day 0 of AZD1222 vaccination. These receptors were taken from an adult in good health.

The chain recombines TRBV27 with TRBJ2-7; TRBD1 matches 9 bases. CDR1 and CDR2 (germline): MNHEY, SMNVEV (reference sequence). The CDR3 consists of 16 residues. Unmatched junction bases numbered 10, after V lost 5 bases and J lost 2 bases. CDR3 loop: CASSPSGQGLPYEQYF. The DNA for the CDR3 is TGTGCCAGCAGTCCGTCGGGACAGGGATTACCCTACGAGCAGTACTTC.

V gene TRBV18 combines with J gene TRBJ2-3, with D unresolved. The CDR3 has 17 amino acids. V shed 0 bases and J shed 6 bases, with 19 bases lying between them. CDR1 is KGHSH, CDR2 LQKENI, per germline. The CDR3 is CASSPPLGLFADDTQYF. In DNA, the CDR3 is TGTGCCAGCTCACCACCGCTTGGGTTGTTCGCAGATGATACGCAGTATTTT. Drawing the rest from reference TRBV18 and TRBJ2-3, the complete variable domain is NAGVMQNPRHLVRRRGQEARLRCSPMKGHSHVYWYRQLPEEGLKFMVYLQKENIIDESGMPKERFSAEFPKEGPSILRIQQVVRGDSAAYFCASSPPLGLFADDTQYFGPGTRLTVL.

This chain links TRBV7-8 with TRBJ1-2; no reliable D call. This CDR3 has 14 residues. V was clipped by 3 bases and J by 7 bases, with 15 bases between them. CDR1 and CDR2 (germline): SGHVS, FQNEAQ. The CDR3 bases are TGTGCCAGCAGCTTCATTGGAGGTACTGGTGGCTACACCTTC. Amino acid sequence: CASSFIGGTGGYTF. Based on the CDR3 plus reference TRBV7-8 and TRBJ1-2, the full variable domain is GAGVSQSPRYKVAKRGQDVALRCDPISGHVSLFWYQQALGQGPEFLTYFQNEAQLDKSGLPSDRFFAERPEGSVSTLKIQRTQQEDSAVYLCASSFIGGTGGYTFGSGTRLTVV.

The rearrangement links TRBV10-3 to TRBJ2-1; 10 bases match TRBD2. The CDR3 totals 15 residues. V gave up 2 bases and J gave up 4 bases; unmatched junction bases: 2. Germline values: CDR1 ENHRY, CDR2 SYGVKD. The DNA for the CDR3 is TGTGCCATCAGTGAGGGACTAGCGGATTACAATGAGCAGTTCTTC. Protein product: CAISEGLADYNEQFF.

The chain couples TRBV12-2 to TRBJ2-5; TRBD2, the table's D call, lacks a check against the DNA. TRBV12-2 is noted as a pseudogene. The CDR3 runs to 15 residues. Here the CDR3 reads CASRLKRGGSETQYF. CDR3 nucleotide sequence: TGTGCAAGTCGCTTAAAAAGGGGGGGGTCGGAGACCCAGTACTTC.

The chain is built from TRBV5-1 and TRBJ2-3, with 12 nucleotides matching TRBD2. The CDR3 loop spans 15 amino acids. Germline V gene sequence: CDR1 SGHRS, CDR2 YFSETQ. Trimming at V came to 4 bases and at J to 3 bases, leaving 3 bases not matched to a gene. The CDR3 DNA reads as TGCGCCAGCAGCCCAACTAGCGGGAGGACAGATACGCAGTATTTT. Amino acid sequence: CASSPTSGRTDTQYF.

The chain couples TRBV5-4 to TRBJ2-1; D is undetermined. Germline CDR1 SGHNT, CDR2 YYREEE (reference sequence). The V and J ends lost 0 bases and 10 bases respectively, with 11 bases between them. This CDR3 is 13 amino acids long. The CDR3 reads CASSLAGLEEQFF. The CDR3 bases are TGTGCCAGCAGCTTGGCTGGCCTCGAGGAGCAGTTCTTC.

The chain combines TRBV4-1 with TRBJ1-2, with D tentatively TRBD1 (5 bases). The CDR3 is made up of 14 amino acids. CDR1 and CDR2 from the germline V gene are MGHRA and YSYEKL. The V gene lost 4 bases and the J gene lost 7 bases, with 16 bases spanning the gap. The CDR3 spells CASSPRWAGGGYTF. For the CDR3, the DNA is TGCGCCAGCAGCCCTCGGTGGGCGGGGGGTGGCTACACCTTC.

This sequence joins TRBV19 and TRBJ1-1, with 8 positions matching TRBD1. Germline trimming cut 9 bases from V and 4 bases from J; bases unmatched to any gene: 13. The CDR3 sequence is 15 residues long. Germline assignment: CDR1 LNHDA and CDR2 SQIVND (reference sequence). CDR3 nucleotides: TGTGCCAGCACCCCCGGGGGCAGGGGGCTCACTGAAGCTTTCTTT. It codes for CASTPGGRGLTEAFF. The full variable domain, its missing parts supplied by reference TRBV19 and TRBJ1-1, is DGGITQSPKYLFRKEGQNVTLSCEQNLNHDAMYWYRQDPGQGLRLIYYSQIVNDFQKGDIAEGYSVSREKKESFPLTVTSAQKNPTAFYLCASTPGGRGLTEAFFGQGTRLTVV.

V is TRBV19 and J is TRBJ2-3; perhaps D is TRBD1 or TRBD2 (5 bases each). The CDR3 has 16 amino acids. Germline assignment: CDR1 LNHDA and CDR2 SQIVND (reference sequence). Trimming took 2 bases from V and 7 from J, leaving 19 bases between them. The CDR3 loop reads CASSISPGTGVNTQYF. CDR3 sequence (DNA): TGTGCCAGTAGTATATCTCCCGGGACGGGTGTAAATACGCAGTATTTT.

This clone was picked up one time. J is TRBJ1-3 and V is TRBV19; no clear D gene. This CDR3 contains 13 residues. CDR1 is LNHDA and CDR2 is SQIVND in the germline V gene (reference sequence). V shed 0 bases and J shed 4 bases, with 4 bases lying between them. The DNA for the CDR3 is TGTGCCAGTAGTATAGATCGAGGAAACACCATATATTTT. As protein: CASSIDRGNTIYF.

This rearrangement joins TRBV12-3 or TRBV12-4 to TRBJ1-5, with D maybe TRBD1 (6 bases). The CDR3 spans 13 residues. Trimming stripped 5 bases from V and 2 bases from J, with 7 bases between. The CDR3 region is CASSPGGNQPQHF. DNA for the CDR3: TGTGCCAGCAGTCCAGGGGGCAATCAGCCCCAGCATTTT.

The rearrangement joins TRBV4-2 to TRBJ2-7; D perhaps matches TRBD2 (5 bases). Germline assignment: CDR1 LGHNA and CDR2 YNFKEQ. The CDR3 runs 14 residues. Trimming left V 4 bases short and J 0 bases short, with 10 bases between. The CDR3 DNA reads TGTGCCAGCAGCCGGGTGGGAGCCTCCTACGAGCAGTACTTC. Encoded protein: CASSRVGASYEQYF.

The V gene is TRBV21-1, the J gene TRBJ1-2; TRBD1, the table's D call, lacks a check against the DNA. TRBV21-1 corresponds to a pseudogene. This CDR3 has 16 amino acids. CDR3 DNA sequence: TGTGCCAGCAGCAAATGGCCGAGAACAGGGTTAAGCGGCTACACCTTC. Translating it yields CASSKWPRTGLSGYTF.

The chain is built from TRBV5-1 and TRBJ2-3; 7 positions agree with TRBD1. In germline, CDR1 is SGHRS, CDR2 YFSETQ. Trimming at V came to 0 bases and at J to 6 bases, leaving 13 bases not matched to a gene. The CDR3 sequence is 17 residues long. The CDR3, as DNA: TGCGCCAGCAGCTTGGGACAGGGAAGTTTGGGGATGGATACGCAGTATTTT. Translated, it gives CASSLGQGSLGMDTQYF.

V gene TRBV5-1 combines with J gene TRBJ2-7; maybe TRBD2 (6 bases). The CDR3 is 15 amino acids. The V end was cut by 0 bases, the J end by 2 bases, with 12 bases between. The germline V gene has CDR1 SGHRS and CDR2 YFSETQ. Here the CDR3 DNA reads TGCGCCAGCAGCTTGGGGGCGGGAAACACCTACGAGCAGTACTTC. This gives the protein CASSLGAGNTYEQYF.

The rearrangement links TRBV27 to TRBJ1-6; 7 nucleotides align to TRBD1. The CDR3 contains 18 residues. The V and J ends lost 2 bases and 4 bases, in that order; junction bases with no gene match: 11. The germline V gene has CDR1 MNHEY and CDR2 SMNVEV (reference sequence). DNA for the CDR3: TGTGCCAGCAGTTTAAAGAGGCAGGGGGGAACTTATAATTCACCCCTCCACTTT. This sequence encodes CASSLKRQGGTYNSPLHF.

The chain has TRBV7-9 and TRBJ1-2; D not resolved. Trimming removed 1 base at V and 2 bases at J, with 11 bases between. This CDR3 has 15 amino acids. Looked up from germline, CDR1 is SEHNR and CDR2 is FQNEAQ (reference sequence). As DNA, the CDR3 is TGTGCCAGCAGCTTAGTGGAGGGAGCGAACTATGGCTACACCTTC. Amino acids: CASSLVEGANYGYTF.

This clone was seen a handful of times. This chain connects TRBV5-8 to TRBJ2-1; no reliable D call. The length of the CDR3 is 15 residues. Looked up from germline, CDR1 is SGHTS and CDR2 is YDEGEE. The ends were cut back, 2 bases at V and 6 bases at J, with 15 bases in the middle. In DNA, the CDR3 is TGTGCCAGCAGCTTCCTCAGTGGGGATGCCAATGAGCAGTTCTTC. As protein: CASSFLSGDANEQFF. Combining the CDR3 with reference TRBV5-8 and TRBJ2-1 gives the whole variable domain EAGVTQSPTHLIKTRGQQATLRCSPISGHTSVYWYQQALGLGLQFLLWYDEGEERNRGNFPPRFSGRQFPNYSSELNVNALELEDSALYLCASSFLSGDANEQFFGPGTRLTVL.

V is TRBV11-2 and J is TRBJ2-5, with D unresolved. Trimming left V 3 bases short and J 2 bases short, with 7 bases between. CDR3 length: 13 residues. CDR1 is SGHAT, CDR2 FQNNGV, per germline. The CDR3 DNA follows: TGTGCCAGCAGCTTCTCCCAGCAAGAGACCCAGTACTTC. Its protein is CASSFSQQETQYF.

The sample holds a few counts of this clone. Here the CDR3 DNA reads TGTGCCAGCAGCGTAATAATGGACACTGAAGCTTTCTTT. Its translation: CASSVIMDTEAFF. The rearrangement joins TRBV9 to TRBJ1-1; no reliable D call. Trimming left V 1 base short and J 3 bases short, with 7 bases between. Germline assignment: CDR1 SGDLS and CDR2 YYNGEE. The CDR3 covers 13 residues.

V gene TRBV5-1 combines with J gene TRBJ2-3; tentatively, D is TRBD1 (6 bases). Germline loops: CDR1 SGHRS, CDR2 YFSETQ. The CDR3 covers 16 residues. The V and J ends lost 4 bases and 2 bases respectively, with 17 bases between them. CDR3 protein: CASSPTGRGSTDTQYF. The CDR3 DNA reads TGCGCCAGCAGCCCTACAGGCAGGGGATCCACAGATACGCAGTATTTT.

The chain uses TRBV6-5 and TRBJ1-1; TRBD1 might be the D (6 bases). The CDR3 length is 13 residues. The V end was cut by 10 bases, the J end by 1 base, with 13 bases between. Germline values: CDR1 MNHEY, CDR2 SVGAGI. CDR3 DNA: TGTGCCATTTCACAGGACAGGAACACTGAAGCTTTCTTT. It translates to CAISQDRNTEAFF.

This rearrangement joins TRBV27 to TRBJ1-3; 8 bases map to TRBD1. J was trimmed by 4 bases and V by 4 bases; bases with no gene match: 0. The germline gives CDR1 MNHEY, CDR2 SMNVEV (reference sequence). The length of the CDR3 is 13 residues. The CDR3 nucleotides are TGTGCCAGCAGTTGGGACAGGGGAAACACCATATATTTT. This codes for CASSWDRGNTIYF.

V and J are TRBV5-1 and TRBJ1-1; a possible D gene is TRBD1 (5 bases). Trimming stripped 6 bases from V and 4 bases from J, with 16 bases between. Germline lookup yields CDR1 SGHRS and CDR2 YFSETQ. CDR3 size: 14 residues. In DNA form, the CDR3 reads TGCGCCAGCAAAGGGCAGGGTGGTAGCACTGAAGCTTTCTTT. It translates to CASKGQGGSTEAFF.

The rearrangement uses TRBV6-5 and TRBJ2-5, with D perhaps matching TRBD1 or TRBD2 (5 bases each). V was trimmed by 10 bases and J by 4 bases, leaving 16 bases between them. CDR1 is MNHEY and CDR2 is SVGAGI in the germline V gene. This CDR3 has 13 residues. The CDR3 nucleotides read TGTGCCACCCTGAGGGGTTATGGAGAGACCCAGTACTTC. This sequence encodes CATLRGYGETQYF.

The V call is TRBV6-5, the J call TRBJ1-2, with a tentative D call TRBD1 (6 bases). CDR1 MNHEY and CDR2 SVGAGI come from the germline V gene. The V end was cut by 2 bases, the J end by 7 bases, with 14 bases between. The CDR3 sequence is 14 residues long. The CDR3 spells CASSYGSGGSGYTF. The CDR3 nucleotides are TGTGCCAGCAGTTACGGTTCCGGGGGCAGTGGCTACACCTTC.

The genes are TRBV28 and TRBJ1-1; no clear D. The V end lost 7 bases, the J end lost 2 bases, and 11 bases lay between the germline ends. Germline CDR1 MDHEN, CDR2 SYDVKM. The CDR3 length is 13 residues. CDR3 nucleotide sequence: TGTGCCAGCATCTTAGGAACCAACACTGAAGCTTTCTTT. It is translated as CASILGTNTEAFF. The full variable domain, with the rest looked up from reference TRBV28 and TRBJ1-1, is DVKVTQSSRYLVKRTGEKVFLECVQDMDHENMFWYRQDPGLGLRLIYFSYDVKMKEKGDIPEGYSVSREKKERFSLILESASTNQTSMYLCASILGTNTEAFFGQGTRLTVV.

V is TRBV6-5 and J is TRBJ2-2; D possibly corresponds to TRBD1 (6 bases). Per the germline V gene, CDR1 is MNHEY and CDR2 is SVGAGI. CDR3 size: 15 residues. V gave up 0 bases and J gave up 1 base, with 6 bases separating them. The CDR3 region is CASSYSGQNTGELFF. CDR3 bases: TGTGCCAGCAGTTACTCGGGACAGAACACCGGGGAGCTGTTTTTT.

The V call is TRBV3-1 (or the pseudogene TRBV3-2), the J call TRBJ2-2; D might be TRBD2 (5 bases). Germline V lookup: CDR1 LGHDT, CDR2 YNNKEL (reference sequence). The CDR3 length is 14 residues. The V gene lost 3 bases and the J gene lost 1 base, with 6 bases spanning the gap. The CDR3: CASSQDWNTGELFF. DNA of the CDR3: TGTGCCAGCAGCCAGGACTGGAACACCGGGGAGCTGTTTTTT.

The chain carries TRBV6-2 or TRBV6-3 and TRBJ1-1; D is uncertain. The CDR3 is made up of 14 amino acids. Between the trimmed V and J ends, which lost 2 bases and 2 bases, there was a span of 9 bases. CDR1 and CDR2 (germline): MNHEY, SVGEGT. In DNA, the CDR3 is TGTGCCAGCAGTTACGGTGCGATAAACACTGAAGCTTTCTTT. Translating gives CASSYGAINTEAFF.

The J gene is TRBJ2-6, the V gene TRBV5-5; D is unclear. Germline V CDR1 and CDR2: SGHKS, YYEKEE (reference sequence). The CDR3 is 16 amino acids. V was shortened by 1 base and J by 2 bases, with 10 bases between the two germline ends. CDR3 sequence reads: CASSLTRTAGANVLTF. DNA for the CDR3: TGTGCCAGCAGCTTGACCCGTACGGCTGGGGCCAACGTCCTGACTTTC.